The 31 T cell receptor beta chains given below trace back to one sample, sequenced in a study of cytomegalovirus exposure and HLA in healthy donors. Vbeta (60) and Jbeta (13) primers were used in the PCR. TCRdb's copy holds only in-frame clones and misses some; the assay was immunoSEQ multiplex PCR. This sample has 200,000 to 250,000 clones; 60% to 80% occur once, and the top ten carry 1.8%. The sequenced sample consisted of PBMCs. The receptor source for this set is a woman aged 25 to 39 in good health and CMV-seronegative.

This clone was counted a few times. The chain's CDR3 is CASSLARGVTDTQYF. CDR3 sequence (DNA): TGCGCCAGCAGCTTGGCCAGGGGCGTAACAGATACGCAGTATTTT. This chain joins TRBV5-1 and TRBJ2-3; D is possibly TRBD1 (6 bases). CDR3 length: 15 residues. V was clipped by 0 bases and J by 3 bases, with 11 bases between them. Germline lookup yields CDR1 SGHRS and CDR2 YFSETQ.

V usage is TRBV5-6 and J usage is TRBJ2-1, with TRBD2 matching 7 bases. Germline V gene data show CDR1 as SGHDT and CDR2 as YYEEEE. CDR3 length: 16 residues. Trimming removed 0 bases from V and 0 bases from J; junction bases left unmatched: 3. CDR3 in DNA: TGTGCCAGCAGCTTGGGTGGGAGGGCCTCCTACAATGAGCAGTTCTTC. Translation gives CASSLGGRASYNEQFF.

The chain uses TRBV7-3 and TRBJ2-3; no firm D call. The germline V gene encodes CDR1 SGHTA and CDR2 FQGTGA. Between the trimmed V and J ends, which lost 2 bases and 4 bases, there was a span of 10 bases. The CDR3 length is 14 residues. The CDR3 sequence: CASSLVASADTQYF. The CDR3 DNA reads TGTGCCAGCAGCTTAGTTGCTTCGGCAGATACGCAGTATTTT.

The CDR3 is CASSLTGKYTEAFF. In DNA form, the CDR3 reads TGTGCCAGTAGTTTGACAGGGAAGTACACTGAAGCTTTCTTT. The chain couples TRBV19 to TRBJ2-2; 7 nucleotides align to TRBD1. The tail of the sequence fits TRBJ1-1 better, so the J call may be wrong. The CDR3 extends over 14 amino acids. CDR1 and CDR2 from the germline V gene are LNHDA and SQIVND (reference sequence).

V is TRBV27 and J is TRBJ1-1; D gene ambiguous. The CDR3 runs to 17 residues. Per germline, CDR1 MNHEY and CDR2 SMNVEV (reference sequence). V shed 4 bases and J shed 0 bases, with 18 bases lying between them. This CDR3 reads CASSSSTPFPLNTEAFF. The CDR3 DNA follows: TGTGCCAGCAGTTCCTCGACTCCTTTCCCCTTGAACACTGAAGCTTTCTTT.

V is TRBV6-5 and J is TRBJ1-1; no firm D call. V was trimmed by 0 bases and J by 6 bases, leaving 11 bases between them. Per germline, CDR1 MNHEY and CDR2 SVGAGI. This CDR3 comprises 14 residues. CDR3 sequence (DNA): TGTGCCAGCAGTTACTCCGATAAGCTCTCTGAAGCTTTCTTT. Protein: CASSYSDKLSEAFF.

The chain couples TRBV30 to TRBJ1-2, with a tentative D call TRBD1 (5 bases). The CDR3 spans 12 residues. CDR1 and CDR2 from the germline V gene are GTSNPN and SVGIG (reference sequence). Trimming took 2 bases from V and 6 from J, leaving 10 bases between them. The CDR3 bases are TGTGCCTGGAGTCTGGGGGGGGATGGCTACACCTTC. It translates to CAWSLGGDGYTF.

The chain uses TRBV13 and TRBJ1-6; possibly TRBD1 for D (5 bases). CDR3 size: 14 residues. Germline CDR1 is PRHDT and CDR2 is FYEKMQ (reference sequence). Trimming shortened V by 4 bases and J by 7 bases, and 11 bases separated the two germline ends. The chain's CDR3 is CASSSDRTNSPLHF. CDR3 sequence (DNA): TGTGCCAGCAGCTCTGACAGAACGAATTCACCCCTCCACTTT.

This clone is a singleton in its sample. Germline and junction disagree at one end, which may indicate a read error. The chain couples TRBV9 to TRBJ1-1; TRBD1 matches at 8 bases. The germline gives CDR1 SGDLS, CDR2 YYNGEE. The CDR3 length is 14 residues. CDR3 coding DNA: TGTGCCAGCCGCGTGGACACAGGGGGAACTGAAGCTTTCTTT. Translated: CASRVDTGGTEAFF. Together with reference TRBV9 and TRBJ1-1, the CDR3 gives the full variable domain: DSGVTQTPKHLITATGQRVTLRCSPRSGDLSVYWYQQSLDQGLQFLIQYYNGEERAKGNILERFSAQQFPDLHSELNLSSLELGDSALYFCASRVDTGGTEAFFGQGTRLTVV.

V usage is TRBV27 and J usage is TRBJ2-1; TRBD2 might be the D (5 bases). The germline V gene has CDR1 MNHEY and CDR2 SMNVEV (reference sequence). Deletions cut 2 bases from V and 2 bases from J, with 7 bases between. CDR3 length: 14 amino acids. Written as DNA, the CDR3 is TGTGCCAGCAGTTTACTAGCCGCCTACAATGAGCAGTTCTTC. It encodes CASSLLAAYNEQFF.

V usage is TRBV6-5 and J usage is TRBJ2-1; 7 bases are a match to TRBD1. Germline lookup yields CDR1 MNHEY and CDR2 SVGAGI. V was clipped by 2 bases and J by 7 bases; unmatched bases: 8. The CDR3 has 15 residues. In DNA form, the CDR3 reads TGTGCCAGCAGTTACAAGTTGGGACAGCCAAATGAGCAGTTCTTC. It codes for CASSYKLGQPNEQFF.

The chain uses TRBV18 and TRBJ1-3; TRBD1 aligns across 7 bases. CDR3 size: 14 residues. Germline V CDR1 and CDR2: KGHSH, LQKENI. Trimming removed 8 bases from V and 0 bases from J; junction bases left unmatched: 4. The CDR3 bases are TGTGCCAGCGGGACAGAACCCTCTGGAAACACCATATATTTT. As protein: CASGTEPSGNTIYF.

In regard to this clone: With a much larger clone just one base away, this may be a read error. V and J are TRBV30 and TRBJ2-2; TRBD2 agrees at 11 bases. The junction had 7 bases not matched to a gene; V was cut back by 7 bases and J by 3 bases. The CDR3 has 15 amino acids. Looked up from germline, CDR1 is GTSNPN and CDR2 is SVGIG (reference sequence). The CDR3 DNA reads TGTGCCTCGAGATTAGCGGGGGGGGACACCGGGGAGCTGTTTTTT. Its protein product is CASRLAGGDTGELFF.

This clone was seen a single time. V usage is TRBV7-9 and J usage is TRBJ2-3, with a tentative D call TRBD2 (6 bases). This CDR3 has 17 amino acids. V was pared by 5 bases and J by 3 bases, with 21 bases between. CDR1 and CDR2 (germline): SEHNR, FQNEAQ (reference sequence). In DNA, the CDR3 is TGTGCCAGCAGCGACAAAGGTGACGGGAGCGTGACAGATACGCAGTATTTT. This translates into CASSDKGDGSVTDTQYF.

The chain couples TRBV27 to TRBJ2-7; TRBD2 matches at 8 bases. V dropped 7 bases and J dropped 1; count of bases not matched to a gene: 6. CDR1 is MNHEY, CDR2 SMNVEV, per germline (reference sequence). This CDR3 is built from 14 residues. The CDR3 region is CASKAGGASYEQYF. CDR3 coding DNA: TGTGCCAGCAAAGCCGGGGGGGCGTCCTACGAGCAGTACTTC.

This chain uses TRBV7-9 with TRBJ1-2; D is undetermined. The CDR3 length is 13 residues. The V and J ends lost 5 bases and 8 bases respectively, with 15 bases between them. Germline lookup yields CDR1 SEHNR and CDR2 FQNEAQ (reference sequence). The CDR3 is CASSGPPEGGYTF. CDR3 coding DNA: TGTGCCAGCAGCGGACCGCCTGAGGGCGGCTACACCTTC.

The rearrangement links TRBV7-9 to TRBJ2-1, with a tentative D call TRBD1 (5 bases). Looked up from germline, CDR1 is SEHNR and CDR2 is FQNEAQ (reference sequence). The CDR3 is made up of 15 amino acids. The germline V and J ends were trimmed by 5 bases and 2 bases, with 13 bases remaining between them. The CDR3 reads CASSTSRVPYNEQFF. Here the CDR3 DNA reads TGTGCCAGCAGCACCAGCAGGGTCCCCTACAATGAGCAGTTCTTC.

The rearrangement links TRBV19 to TRBJ1-2; 7 bases match TRBD1. CDR3 length: 15 residues. V was pared by 4 bases and J by 0 bases, with 5 bases of the junction left unmatched. From germline, CDR1 is LNHDA and CDR2 SQIVND (reference sequence). The CDR3 DNA reads TGTGCCAGTAGTACCGGGACAGCGGCTAACTATGGCTACACCTTC. It translates to CASSTGTAANYGYTF.

This sequence joins TRBV11-2 and TRBJ2-2; TRBD2 matches 13 bases. The CDR3 spans 16 residues. V dropped 7 bases and J dropped 7; count of bases not matched to a gene: 9. Germline V CDR1 and CDR2: SGHAT, FQNNGV. In DNA, the CDR3 is TGTGCCAGCACCCCAAGGACTAGCGGGAGCATCGGGGAGCTGTTTTTT. Amino acids: CASTPRTSGSIGELFF.

This clone was detected only a few times. Written as DNA, the CDR3 is TGTGCCAGCAGCCAAGATCCTCGGGACAGTTCTAACTATGGCTACACCTTC. It yields the protein CASSQDPRDSSNYGYTF. This chain uses TRBV4-2 with TRBJ1-2, with 7 bases that match TRBD1. Germline trimming cut 0 bases from V and 0 bases from J; bases unmatched to any gene: 7. There are 17 residues in the CDR3. Germline V gene data show CDR1 as LGHNA and CDR2 as YNFKEQ.

DNA for the CDR3: TGTGCCAGCAGCTTACTAGCGGGGGGGCCTTCCGAGCAGTACTTC. Translation: CASSLLAGGPSEQYF. The J gene is TRBJ2-7, the V gene TRBV7-9; 12 positions agree with TRBD2. CDR1 is SEHNR, CDR2 FQNEAQ, per germline (reference sequence). V lost 2 bases to trimming and J lost 6 bases; unmatched junction nucleotides: 5. The CDR3 is 15 amino acids.

This chain links TRBV4-2 with TRBJ1-2, with D possibly matching TRBD1 (5 bases). The CDR3 runs 15 residues. Trimming shortened V by 3 bases and J by 0 bases, and 11 bases separated the two germline ends. Germline CDR1 and CDR2: LGHNA and YNFKEQ. The CDR3 protein is CASSQVGGANYGYTF. The CDR3 nucleotides read TGTGCCAGCAGCCAGGTGGGGGGAGCTAACTATGGCTACACCTTC.

About this clone itself: A read error is the likely source, as a far larger clone sits one nucleotide away. The genes are TRBV5-1 and TRBJ1-1, with 9 nucleotides matching TRBD1. After removal of 4 bases from V and 4 bases from J, the junction contained 11 bases not matched to a gene. CDR3 size: 16 residues. Germline CDR1 reads SGHRS; CDR2 reads YFSETQ. The CDR3 region has the DNA TGCGCCAGCAGCCCGGTGACAGGGGGAATGACCACTGAAGCTTTCTTT. Translated, it gives CASSPVTGGMTTEAFF.

The V call is TRBV6-5, the J call TRBJ2-1; 7 nucleotides line up with TRBD2. This CDR3 comprises 14 residues. CDR1 is MNHEY and CDR2 is SVGAGI in the germline V gene. V lost 6 bases, J lost 9 bases, and 11 bases stayed unmatched. DNA for the CDR3: TGTGCCAGCAGCTTGAGCGGGTGGGGGGGTGAGCAGTTCTTC. This encodes CASSLSGWGGEQFF.

J is TRBJ1-5 and V is TRBV6-6, with 7 positions matching TRBD1. V was clipped by 5 bases and J by 7 bases; unmatched bases: 11. CDR1 MNHNY and CDR2 SVGAGI come from the germline V gene (reference sequence). This CDR3 comprises 15 residues. This chain's CDR3 is CASSPATGESQPQHF. The CDR3 DNA follows: TGTGCCAGCAGTCCCGCAACAGGGGAGAGCCAGCCCCAGCATTTT.

J is TRBJ2-5 and V is TRBV29-1, with TRBD1 matching 8 bases. The J call may be mistaken, given a closer DNA end match to TRBJ2-7. The length of the CDR3 is 12 residues. The germline CDR1 and CDR2 sequences are SQVTM and ANQGSEA. CDR3 nucleotide sequence: TGCAGCGTTGAGGGACAGGCCTACGAGCAGTACTTC. Amino acids: CSVEGQAYEQYF.

This clone was observed once. The gene calls are TRBV5-1 and TRBJ2-3, with TRBD2 matching 10 bases. The CDR3 covers 15 residues. V was clipped by 0 bases and J by 5 bases; unmatched bases: 3. Germline CDR1 and CDR2: SGHRS and YFSETQ. The CDR3 reads CASSLDTSGIDTQYF. The DNA of the CDR3 is TGCGCCAGCAGCTTGGATACTAGCGGGATAGATACGCAGTATTTT.

The chain has TRBV9 and TRBJ2-3; 14 bases fit TRBD2. Germline-derived CDR1 and CDR2 are SGDLS and YYNGEE. The trim removed 3 bases at V and 6 bases at J, leaving 3 bases unmatched. CDR3 size: 15 residues. The CDR3 sequence: CASSGGLAGVDTQYF. The CDR3 DNA is TGTGCCAGCAGCGGGGGACTAGCGGGAGTGGATACGCAGTATTTT.

The CDR3: CASSIDQGVNTEAFF. The CDR3 region has the DNA TGTGCCAGTAGTATCGATCAGGGGGTGAACACTGAAGCTTTCTTT. The chain uses TRBV19 and TRBJ1-1, with 7 bases fitting TRBD1. The CDR3 length is 15 residues. CDR1 is LNHDA and CDR2 is SQIVND in the germline V gene (reference sequence). The V segment lost 3 bases and the J segment 0 bases; nucleotides outside the gene matches: 4.

The chain couples TRBV9 to TRBJ1-4; maybe TRBD1 (6 bases). Trimming removed 2 bases at V and 4 bases at J, with 9 bases between. The CDR3 is 14 residues long. Germline values: CDR1 SGDLS, CDR2 YYNGEE. The CDR3 region is CASSVGAYNEKLFF. The CDR3 nucleotides are TGTGCCAGCAGCGTGGGGGCTTATAATGAAAAACTGTTTTTT.

V and J are TRBV7-9 and TRBJ1-4; the match to TRBD1 covers 10 bases. Germline V gene data show CDR1 as SEHNR and CDR2 as FQNEAQ (reference sequence). The CDR3 loop spans 16 amino acids. The V segment lost 5 bases and the J segment 8 bases; nucleotides outside the gene matches: 11. The CDR3 DNA reads as TGTGCCAGCAGCGCCCGGGACAGGGGATTACGAGAAAAACTGTTTTTT. Its protein is CASSARDRGLREKLFF.